This T cell receptor (beta chain) appears in the sequencing data of a study of blood T cells in healthy people across ages. Study-wide results and caveats: PBMC samples, being unsorted, prevented any conclusive comparison of naive and antigen-experienced cells.

Per sample, at least 5.5 micrograms of total RNA were extracted. As regards this clonotype: Its antigen is undetermined.

Primers used in a second PCR of about 7 to 11 cycles were a sample-barcoded 5' primer and a J-beta primer mix. TCRdb analysed the 5' RACE reads with MiXCR anew, one entry per CDR3 protein. The table includes 1.5 million to 2 million distinct CDR3 sequences, 49% detected once. The sequence was collected from a middle-aged woman in good health. Material: blood.

In nucleotides, the CDR3 is TGTGCCAGCAGCGGCGATGGGACCTCGCTGGATACGCAGTATTTT. It yields the protein CASSGDGTSLDTQYF. The chain recombines TRBV11-2 with TRBJ2-3; either TRBD1 or TRBD2 may fit D (5 bases each). V lost 5 bases, J lost 6 bases, and 18 bases lay in between. CDR3 length equals 15 residues. Germline V gene sequence: CDR1 SGHAT, CDR2 FQNNGV.